This T cell receptor beta chain was recorded in a study of blood T cell repertoires in COVID-19. V was shortened by 0 bases and J by 4 bases, with 6 bases between the two germline ends. Germline CDR1 reads SGDLS; CDR2 reads YYNGEE. The CDR3 covers 13 residues. Clones were sequenced by immunoSEQ multiplex PCR, and TCRdb holds only the in-frame ones, with some missing. The repertoire includes approximately 160,000 clones, approximately 88% of them detected once, and approximately 2.9% sits in the top ten. Sequencing input: peripheral blood. J is TRBJ2-3 and V is TRBV9, with D perhaps matching TRBD2 (5 bases). This receptor was taken from a woman in her fifties or sixties with acute or convalescent COVID-19. In DNA form, the CDR3 reads TGTGCCAGCAGCGTAGGGACTGCAGATACGCAGTATTTT. The encoded protein is CASSVGTADTQYF.